Shown below are 25 T cell receptor beta chains from a single sample sequenced in a study of blood T cells in healthy people across ages. Together with a sample-barcoded 5' primer, a J-beta primer mix was included in a second PCR lasting about 7 to 11 cycles. TCRdb analysed the 5' RACE reads with MiXCR anew, one entry per CDR3 protein. Among about 1.4 million distinct CDR3 sequences, roughly 60% were seen once, and the ten largest hold 5.5% to 8%. The sample was blood. These receptors were obtained from a man aged 18 to 29 in good health.

Concerning this clonotype itself: One end of the junction is discordant with germline, which a read error may explain. This chain uses TRBV7-9 with TRBJ1-4; 9 bases are a match to TRBD1. The germline V gene has CDR1 SEHNR and CDR2 FQNEAQ (reference sequence). There are 17 residues in the CDR3. The CDR3 DNA reads as TGTGCTAGCAGCTTAGTCGGACAGGGGAAAGCTAATGAAAAACTGTTTTTT. Translation gives CASSLVGQGKANEKLFF.

This chain uses TRBV10-3 with TRBJ2-7, with TRBD2 as a possible D gene (6 bases). Germline V CDR1 and CDR2: ENHRY, SYGVKD. The germline V and J ends were trimmed by 0 bases and 7 bases, with 10 bases remaining between them. The CDR3 length is 13 residues. The DNA for the CDR3 is TGTGCCATCAGTGAGTCACTCGGGGGAGAGCAGTACTTC. This gives the protein CAISESLGGEQYF.

V gene TRBV4-2 combines with J gene TRBJ2-1; 10 bases align to TRBD2. With 5 bases clipped from V and 6 bases from J, the junction kept 10 bases outside the gene matches. This CDR3 region has 16 residues. Germline V CDR1 and CDR2: LGHNA, YNFKEQ. DNA of the CDR3: TGTGCCAGCAGCTCCGAGTTACTAGCGGGGCTCAATGAGCAGTTCTTC. This codes for CASSSELLAGLNEQFF.

The V call is TRBV29-1, the J call TRBJ2-7; 9 bases match TRBD2. The CDR3 contains 13 residues. Trimming removed 4 bases from V and 5 bases from J; junction bases left unmatched: 6. Germline assignment: CDR1 SQVTM and CDR2 ANQGSEA. CDR3 coding DNA: TGCAGCGTTGGGACTAGCGAGATAGACGAGCAGTACTTC. Amino acid sequence: CSVGTSEIDEQYF.

The chain joins TRBV7-9 to TRBJ2-3; no definite D call. This CDR3 spans 11 amino acids. Trimming removed 5 bases from V and 5 bases from J, with 5 bases in between. CDR1 SEHNR and CDR2 FQNEAQ come from the germline V gene (reference sequence). The CDR3 DNA reads TGTGCCAGCAGCAACGGAGATACGCAGTATTTT. Translation gives CASSNGDTQYF.

The genes are TRBV29-1 and TRBJ1-4, with a tentative D call TRBD1 (5 bases). With 5 bases removed from V and 10 bases from J, the gap between germline ends came to 14 bases. The CDR3 length is 12 residues. CDR1 and CDR2 (germline): SQVTM, ANQGSEA. CDR3 coding DNA: TGCAGCGTTTTAAGGAAGCAGGGAAAACTGTTTTTT. It is translated as CSVLRKQGKLFF.

The genes are TRBV7-2 and TRBJ2-4; D gene uncertain. The tail of the sequence fits TRBJ2-7 better, so the J call may be wrong. The CDR3 has 15 residues. Looked up from germline, CDR1 is SGHTA and CDR2 is FQGNSA. The CDR3 spells CASSLVFGSSYEQYF. DNA for the CDR3: TGTGCCAGCAGCTTAGTATTTGGCTCCTCCTACGAGCAGTACTTC.

The chain couples TRBV6-6 to TRBJ2-2; tentative D call: TRBD1 (5 bases). With 5 bases removed from V and 2 bases from J, the gap between germline ends came to 15 bases. Looked up from germline, CDR1 is MNHNY and CDR2 is SVGAGI (reference sequence). There are 16 residues in the CDR3. The CDR3 DNA reads TGTGCCAGCAGTACCAGGGAATCTCTAAACACCGGGGAGCTGTTTTTT. Translated, it gives CASSTRESLNTGELFF.

The chain links TRBV6-1 to TRBJ2-7; 8 nucleotides match TRBD2. Trimming cost V 6 bases and J 4 bases; bases outside gene matches: 11. This CDR3 contains 15 residues. Per germline, CDR1 MNHNS and CDR2 SASEGT. The CDR3: CASSPWPSGFYEQYF. The CDR3 DNA follows: TGTGCCAGCAGCCCCTGGCCTAGCGGGTTTTACGAGCAGTACTTC.

The table lists this clonotype with a few counts. The rearrangement links TRBV28 to TRBJ2-7; D is uncertain. V lost 3 bases to trimming and J lost 0 bases, with 9 bases between them. This CDR3 is 14 amino acids long. Germline CDR1 MDHEN, CDR2 SYDVKM. The CDR3 is CASSLMGFSYEQYF. In DNA form, the CDR3 reads TGTGCCAGCAGTTTGATGGGCTTCTCCTACGAGCAGTACTTC.

The chain couples TRBV6-5 to TRBJ2-7; 7 bases line up with TRBD1. Germline V gene sequence: CDR1 MNHEY, CDR2 SVGAGI. This CDR3 is 16 amino acids long. Unmatched junction bases numbered 12, after V lost 2 bases and J lost 5 bases. Here the CDR3 DNA reads TGTGCCAGCAGTTACACAGCCCCAACAGGGGTTGACGAGCAGTACTTC. Translating it yields CASSYTAPTGVDEQYF.

The chain joins TRBV5-1 to TRBJ2-3, with 15 positions matching TRBD2. Germline CDR1 reads SGHRS; CDR2 reads YFSETQ. The CDR3 loop spans 16 amino acids. V was clipped by 3 bases and J by 6 bases; unmatched bases: 5. The DNA for the CDR3 is TGCGCCAGCAGCTCACGGACTAGCGGGGGGGAGGATACGCAGTATTTT. Protein product: CASSSRTSGGEDTQYF.

The V and J genes are TRBV25-1 and TRBJ1-1, with TRBD1 matching 9 bases. The J segment lost 5 bases and the V segment lost 4 bases, leaving 8 bases of the junction unmatched. The CDR3 totals 15 residues. The germline V gene encodes CDR1 MGHDK and CDR2 SYGVNS. The CDR3 nucleotides read TGTGCCAGCAGTGCTGTGGGACAGGGAGAAACTGAAGCTTTCTTT. Its translation is CASSAVGQGETEAFF.

The V and J genes are TRBV6-6 and TRBJ2-7, with TRBD2 identical over 7 bases. The CDR3 is 14 amino acids. V lost 2 bases, J lost 6 bases, and 7 bases stayed unmatched. CDR1 and CDR2 from the germline V gene are MNHNY and SVGAGI (reference sequence). CDR3 bases: TGTGCCAGCAGTTACGGAAGACTAGCAGGCGAGCAGTACTTC. Translation: CASSYGRLAGEQYF.

This chain links TRBV11-2 with TRBJ2-7; the match to TRBD1 covers 8 bases. Germline V lookup: CDR1 SGHAT, CDR2 FQNNGV. The CDR3 is 15 residues long. J lost 3 bases, V lost 2 bases, and 6 bases had no gene match. The CDR3 here is CASSLHGQGDYEQYF. The CDR3 DNA reads as TGTGCCAGCAGCTTACACGGACAGGGAGACTACGAGCAGTACTTC.

The gene calls are TRBV2 and TRBJ2-3; 8 bases agree with TRBD2. Germline V gene lookup returns CDR1 SNHLY and CDR2 FYNNEI. The V and J ends lost 6 bases and 5 bases, in that order; junction bases with no gene match: 10. This CDR3 has 15 amino acids. The CDR3 here is CASSPAAGVGDTQYF. In DNA, the CDR3 is TGTGCCAGCAGCCCCGCAGCGGGGGTAGGAGATACGCAGTATTTT. Full variable domain (rest looked up from reference TRBV2 and TRBJ2-3): EPEVTQTPSHQVTQMGQEVILRCVPISNHLYFYWYRQILGQKVEFLVSFYNNEISEKSEIFDDQFSVERPDGSNFTLKIRSTKLEDSAMYFCASSPAAGVGDTQYFGPGTRLTVL.

This clonotype has more than one count but fewer than ten. This chain uses TRBV20-1 with TRBJ2-2; TRBD1 is a possible D gene (6 bases). The CDR3 consists of 15 residues. CDR1 is DFQATT and CDR2 is SNEGSKA in the germline V gene (reference sequence). The V end was cut by 3 bases, the J end by 3 bases, with 14 bases between. The CDR3 sequence is CSARQRGIYTGELFF. The CDR3 nucleotides are TGCAGTGCTAGGCAAAGGGGGATTTACACCGGGGAGCTGTTTTTT.

This clonotype came up a few times. The rearrangement joins TRBV29-1 to TRBJ2-3; possible D gene TRBD2, 5 bases. The CDR3 contains 17 residues. V lost 0 bases, J lost 1 base, and 17 bases lay in between. CDR1 and CDR2 (germline): SQVTM, ANQGSEA. DNA for the CDR3: TGCAGCGTTGAAGACCCCCAGGAGGTATGGCGCACAGATACGCAGTATTTT. Protein: CSVEDPQEVWRTDTQYF.

CDR3 bases: TGTGTATCGTCTAGCGGGGGTGAGACCCAGTACTTC. Its translation is CVSSSGGETQYF. V usage is TRBV7-2 and J usage is TRBJ2-5; 10 positions match TRBD2. The germline gives CDR1 SGHTA, CDR2 FQGNSA. CDR3 length: 12 residues.

Only one count was recorded for this clonotype. The chain uses TRBV5-1 and TRBJ2-1; perhaps TRBD2 as D (5 bases). This CDR3 is built from 12 residues. Between the trimmed V and J ends, which lost 5 bases and 9 bases, there was a span of 12 bases. The V gene's germline CDR1 is SGHRS and CDR2 YFSETQ. The CDR3 nucleotides are TGCGCCAGCAGTAACTCTAGCAGTGAGCAGTTCTTC. This sequence encodes CASSNSSSEQFF.

The rearrangement links TRBV7-2 to TRBJ1-2; no clear D gene. V was trimmed by 4 bases and J by 8 bases, leaving 20 bases between them. Germline V gene data show CDR1 as SGHTA and CDR2 as FQGNSA. The CDR3 spans 15 residues. CDR3 region: CASSSRPIALEGYTF. The DNA of the CDR3 is TGTGCCAGCAGCTCCCGACCCATCGCTCTGGAGGGCTACACCTTC.

The V gene is TRBV12-3 or TRBV12-4, the J gene TRBJ2-1, with D possibly being TRBD2 (6 bases). This CDR3 has 14 amino acids. Trimming stripped 5 bases from V and 5 bases from J, with 13 bases between. CDR3 in amino acids: CASSLRTKNNEQFF. In DNA form, the CDR3 reads TGTGCCAGCAGTCTCCGGACTAAGAACAATGAGCAGTTCTTC.

The rearrangement uses TRBV10-2 and TRBJ1-2; 11 bases agree with TRBD1. The germline gives CDR1 WSHSY, CDR2 SAAADI. Germline trimming cut 1 base from V and 5 bases from J; bases unmatched to any gene: 9. This CDR3 is built from 17 residues. CDR3 region: CASSEWSGTGGSYGYTF. DNA for the CDR3: TGCGCCAGCAGTGAGTGGAGCGGGACAGGGGGAAGTTATGGCTACACCTTC.

Only a few counts were recorded for this clonotype. The chain links TRBV27 to TRBJ1-2; 7 nucleotides align to TRBD1. Unmatched junction bases numbered 8, after V lost 6 bases and J lost 4 bases. CDR1 and CDR2 from the germline V gene are MNHEY and SMNVEV (reference sequence). This CDR3 spans 14 amino acids. The CDR3 DNA reads as TGTGCCAGCAGGCCCGGGACAGAGCTCTATGGCTACACCTTC. Protein sequence: CASRPGTELYGYTF.

The rearrangement joins TRBV20-1 to TRBJ1-1; D remains ambiguous. With 1 base removed from V and 5 bases from J, the gap between germline ends came to 14 bases. Per germline, CDR1 DFQATT and CDR2 SNEGSKA (reference sequence). The CDR3 length is 14 residues. CDR3 bases: TGCAGTGCTAGAGTGGGAGGGATTTTTACTGAAGCTTTCTTT. It specifies CSARVGGIFTEAFF.